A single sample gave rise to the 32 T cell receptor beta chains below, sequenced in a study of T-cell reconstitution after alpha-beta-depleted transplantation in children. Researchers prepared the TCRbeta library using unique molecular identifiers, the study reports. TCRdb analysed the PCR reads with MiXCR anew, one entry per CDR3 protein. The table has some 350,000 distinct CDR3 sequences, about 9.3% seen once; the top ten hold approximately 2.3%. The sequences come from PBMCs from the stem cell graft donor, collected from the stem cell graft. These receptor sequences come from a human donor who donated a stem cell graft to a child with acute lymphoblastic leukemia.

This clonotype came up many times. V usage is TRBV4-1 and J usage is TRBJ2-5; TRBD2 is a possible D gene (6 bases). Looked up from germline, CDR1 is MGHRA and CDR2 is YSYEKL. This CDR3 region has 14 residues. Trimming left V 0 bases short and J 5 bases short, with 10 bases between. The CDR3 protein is CASSQDPGVETQYF. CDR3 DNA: TGCGCCAGCAGCCAAGATCCGGGAGTGGAGACCCAGTACTTC.

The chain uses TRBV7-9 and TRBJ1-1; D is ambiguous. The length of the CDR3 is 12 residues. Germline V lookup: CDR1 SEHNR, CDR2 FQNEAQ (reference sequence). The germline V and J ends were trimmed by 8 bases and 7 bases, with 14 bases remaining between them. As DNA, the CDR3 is TGTGCCAGCGCCCCACTTAGAGATGAAGCTTTCTTT. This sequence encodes CASAPLRDEAFF. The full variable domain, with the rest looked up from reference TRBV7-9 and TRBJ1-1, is DTGVSQNPRHKITKRGQNVTFRCDPISEHNRLYWYRQTLGQGPEFLTYFQNEAQLEKSRLLSDRFSAERPKGSFSTLEIQRTEQGDSAMYLCASAPLRDEAFFGQGTRLTVV.

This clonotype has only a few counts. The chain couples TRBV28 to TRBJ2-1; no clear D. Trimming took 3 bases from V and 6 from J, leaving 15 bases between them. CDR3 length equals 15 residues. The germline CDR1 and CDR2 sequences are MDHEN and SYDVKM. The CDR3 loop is CASSLWSNDLNEQFF. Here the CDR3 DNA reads TGTGCCAGCAGTTTGTGGAGCAATGACCTCAATGAGCAGTTCTTC.

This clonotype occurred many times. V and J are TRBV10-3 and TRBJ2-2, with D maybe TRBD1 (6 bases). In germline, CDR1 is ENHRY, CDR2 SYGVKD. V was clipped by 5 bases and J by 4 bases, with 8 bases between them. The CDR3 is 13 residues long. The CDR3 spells CAISKGVTGELFF. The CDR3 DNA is TGTGCCATCAGTAAGGGGGTCACCGGGGAGCTGTTTTTT.

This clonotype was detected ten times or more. The CDR3 DNA is TGCGCCAGCAGCCAAGTCGCCCCTAGAGCGGGAGAAACAGATACGCAGTATTTT. Translating gives CASSQVAPRAGETDTQYF. The chain employs TRBV4-3 and TRBJ2-3, with 8 bases aligning to TRBD2. V was clipped by 1 base and J by 3 bases; unmatched bases: 12. CDR1 is LGHNA, CDR2 YSLEER, per germline. This CDR3 has 18 residues.

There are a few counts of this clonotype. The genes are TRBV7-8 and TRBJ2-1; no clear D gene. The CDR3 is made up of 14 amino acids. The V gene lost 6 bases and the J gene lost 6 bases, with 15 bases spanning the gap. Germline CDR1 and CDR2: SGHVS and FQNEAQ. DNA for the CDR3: TGTGCCAGCAGTTCCATCTTAGGCGGCAATGAGCAGTTCTTC. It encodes CASSSILGGNEQFF.

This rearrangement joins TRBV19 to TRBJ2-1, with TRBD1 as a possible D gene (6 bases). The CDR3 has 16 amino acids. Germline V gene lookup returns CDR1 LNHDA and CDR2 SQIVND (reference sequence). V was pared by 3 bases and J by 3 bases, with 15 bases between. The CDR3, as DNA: TGTGCCAGTAGTATGAGGGGGAAGAGCTTCTACAATGAGCAGTTCTTC. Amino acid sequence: CASSMRGKSFYNEQFF.

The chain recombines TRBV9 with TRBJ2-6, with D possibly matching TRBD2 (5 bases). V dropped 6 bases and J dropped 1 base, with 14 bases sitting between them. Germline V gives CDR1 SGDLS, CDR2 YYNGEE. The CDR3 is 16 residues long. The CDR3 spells CASIMDFRSGANVLTF. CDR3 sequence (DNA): TGTGCCAGCATTATGGACTTCCGTTCTGGGGCCAACGTCCTGACTTTC.

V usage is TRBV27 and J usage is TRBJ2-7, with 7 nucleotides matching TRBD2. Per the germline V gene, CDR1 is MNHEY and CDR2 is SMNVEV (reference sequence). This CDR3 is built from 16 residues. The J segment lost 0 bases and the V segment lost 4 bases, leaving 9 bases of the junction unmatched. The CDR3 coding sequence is TGTGCCAGCAGTTCTCCGACTAGCCGGAGCTCCTACGAGCAGTACTTC. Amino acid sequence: CASSSPTSRSSYEQYF.

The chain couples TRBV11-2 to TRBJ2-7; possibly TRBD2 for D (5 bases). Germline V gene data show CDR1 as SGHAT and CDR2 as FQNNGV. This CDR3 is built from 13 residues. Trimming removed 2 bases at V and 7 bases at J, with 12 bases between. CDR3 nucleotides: TGTGCCAGCAGCTTAACTATCAGCGGAGAGCAGTACTTC. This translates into CASSLTISGEQYF.

The DNA for the CDR3 is TGCAGTGCTAGTCCCCTAGCGGGAGCCTACGAGCAGTACTTC. Its translation: CSASPLAGAYEQYF. This chain connects TRBV20-1 to TRBJ2-7; 10 bases match TRBD2. This CDR3 is 14 amino acids long. Germline CDR1 reads DFQATT; CDR2 reads SNEGSKA (reference sequence). Trimming removed 3 bases from V and 2 bases from J; junction bases left unmatched: 4.

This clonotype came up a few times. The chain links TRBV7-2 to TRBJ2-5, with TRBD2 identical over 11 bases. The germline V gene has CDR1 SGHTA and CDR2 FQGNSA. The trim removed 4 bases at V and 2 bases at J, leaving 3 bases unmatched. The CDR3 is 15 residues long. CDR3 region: CASSSRTSGQETQYF. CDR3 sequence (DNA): TGTGCCAGCAGCTCTCGGACTAGCGGGCAAGAGACCCAGTACTTC.

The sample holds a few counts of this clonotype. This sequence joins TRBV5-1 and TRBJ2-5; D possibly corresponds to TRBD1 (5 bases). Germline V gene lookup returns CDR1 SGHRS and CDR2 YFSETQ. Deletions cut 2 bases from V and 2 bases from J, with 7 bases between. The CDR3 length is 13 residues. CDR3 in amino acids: CASSFQGQETQYF. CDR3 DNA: TGCGCCAGCAGCTTCCAGGGACAAGAGACCCAGTACTTC.

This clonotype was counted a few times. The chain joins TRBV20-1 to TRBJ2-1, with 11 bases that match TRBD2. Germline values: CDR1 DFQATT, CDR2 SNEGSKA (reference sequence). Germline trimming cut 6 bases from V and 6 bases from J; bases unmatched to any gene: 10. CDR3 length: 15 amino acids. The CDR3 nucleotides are TGCAGTGCAAAGATGACTAGCGGGAACCCCAATGAGCAGTTCTTC. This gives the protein CSAKMTSGNPNEQFF.

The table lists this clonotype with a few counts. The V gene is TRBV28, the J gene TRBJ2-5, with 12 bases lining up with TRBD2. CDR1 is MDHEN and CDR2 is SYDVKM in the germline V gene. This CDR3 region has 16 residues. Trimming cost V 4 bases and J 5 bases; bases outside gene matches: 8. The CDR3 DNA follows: TGTGCCAGCAGTTCCCTGCTAGCGGGAGGGAGGGAGACCCAGTACTTC. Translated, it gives CASSSLLAGGRETQYF.

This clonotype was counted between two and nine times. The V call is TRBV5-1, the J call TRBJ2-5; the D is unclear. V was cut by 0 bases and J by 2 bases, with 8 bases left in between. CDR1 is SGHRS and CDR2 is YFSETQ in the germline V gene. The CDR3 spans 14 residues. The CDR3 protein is CASSLAQEQETQYF. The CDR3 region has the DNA TGCGCCAGCAGCTTGGCTCAGGAGCAAGAGACCCAGTACTTC.

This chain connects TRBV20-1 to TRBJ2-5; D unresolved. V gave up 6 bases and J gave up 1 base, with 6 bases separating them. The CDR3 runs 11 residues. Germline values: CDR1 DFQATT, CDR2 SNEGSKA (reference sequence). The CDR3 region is CSATGQETQYF. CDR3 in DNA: TGCAGTGCGACCGGCCAAGAGACCCAGTACTTC.

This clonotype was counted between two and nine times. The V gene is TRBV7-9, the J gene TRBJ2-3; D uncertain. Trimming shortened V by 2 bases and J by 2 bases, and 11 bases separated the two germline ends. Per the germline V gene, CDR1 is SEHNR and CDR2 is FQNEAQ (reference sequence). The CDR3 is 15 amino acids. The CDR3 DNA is TGTGCCAGCAGCTTATCCGAAAACCCCACAGATACGCAGTATTTT. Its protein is CASSLSENPTDTQYF.

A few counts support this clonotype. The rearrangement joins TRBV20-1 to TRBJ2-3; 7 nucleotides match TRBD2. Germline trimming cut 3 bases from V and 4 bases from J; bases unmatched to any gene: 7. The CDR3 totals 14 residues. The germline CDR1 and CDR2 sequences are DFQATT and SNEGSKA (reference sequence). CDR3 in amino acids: CSARGGSGADTQYF. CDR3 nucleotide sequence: TGCAGTGCTAGGGGCGGGAGCGGGGCAGATACGCAGTATTTT.

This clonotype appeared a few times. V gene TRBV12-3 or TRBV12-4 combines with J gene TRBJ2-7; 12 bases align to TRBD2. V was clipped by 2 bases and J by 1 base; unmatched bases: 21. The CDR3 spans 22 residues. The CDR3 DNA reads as TGTGCCAGCAGTTTAAGATCCGGGGGGCTAGCGGGAGGGCCAGGGAGGTCCTACGAGCAGTACTTC. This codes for CASSLRSGGLAGGPGRSYEQYF.

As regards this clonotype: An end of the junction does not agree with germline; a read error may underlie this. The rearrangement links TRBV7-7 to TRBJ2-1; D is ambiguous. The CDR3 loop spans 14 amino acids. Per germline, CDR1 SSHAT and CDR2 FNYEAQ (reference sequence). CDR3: CASSLAPGYHEQFF. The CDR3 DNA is TGTGCTAGCAGCTTAGCTCCCGGTTACCATGAGCAGTTCTTC.

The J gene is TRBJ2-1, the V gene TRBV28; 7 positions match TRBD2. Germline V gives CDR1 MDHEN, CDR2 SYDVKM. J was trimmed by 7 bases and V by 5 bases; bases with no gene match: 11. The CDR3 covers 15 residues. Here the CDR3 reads CASSPYSGTLNEQFF. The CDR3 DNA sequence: TGTGCCAGCAGTCCCTACAGCGGGACCTTAAATGAGCAGTTCTTC.

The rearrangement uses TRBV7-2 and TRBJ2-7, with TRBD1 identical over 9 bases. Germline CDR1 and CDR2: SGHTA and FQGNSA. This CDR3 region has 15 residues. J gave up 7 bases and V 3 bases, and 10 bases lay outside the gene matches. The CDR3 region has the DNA TGTGCCAGCAGCTTCCTGGACAGGGGCCAAGGAGAGCAGTACTTC. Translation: CASSFLDRGQGEQYF.

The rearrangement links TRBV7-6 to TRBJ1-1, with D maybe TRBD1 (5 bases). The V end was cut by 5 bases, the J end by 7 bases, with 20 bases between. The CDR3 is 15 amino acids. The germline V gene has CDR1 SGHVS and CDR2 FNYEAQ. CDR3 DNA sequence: TGTGCCAGCAGCCTTAACGGAGGACACCGCAATGAAGCTTTCTTT. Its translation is CASSLNGGHRNEAFF.

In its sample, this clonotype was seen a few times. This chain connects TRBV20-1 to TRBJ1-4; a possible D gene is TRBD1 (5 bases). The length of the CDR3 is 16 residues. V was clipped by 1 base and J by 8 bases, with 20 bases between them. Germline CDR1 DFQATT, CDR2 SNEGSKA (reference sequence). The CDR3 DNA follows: TGCAGTGCTAGAGCATCCGGGGGGGGAATGAGGGAAAAACTGTTTTTT. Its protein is CSARASGGGMREKLFF.

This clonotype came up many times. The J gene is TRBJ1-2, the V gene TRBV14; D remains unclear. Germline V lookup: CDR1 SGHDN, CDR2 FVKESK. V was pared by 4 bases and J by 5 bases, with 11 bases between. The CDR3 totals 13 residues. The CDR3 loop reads CASSLDVGYGYTF. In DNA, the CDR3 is TGTGCCAGCAGCCTGGACGTCGGATATGGCTACACCTTC.

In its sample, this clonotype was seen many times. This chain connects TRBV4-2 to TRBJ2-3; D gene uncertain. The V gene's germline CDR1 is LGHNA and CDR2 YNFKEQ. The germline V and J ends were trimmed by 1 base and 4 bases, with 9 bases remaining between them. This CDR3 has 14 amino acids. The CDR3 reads CASSQGGDSDTQYF. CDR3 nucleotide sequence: TGTGCCAGCAGCCAAGGCGGAGATTCAGATACGCAGTATTTT.

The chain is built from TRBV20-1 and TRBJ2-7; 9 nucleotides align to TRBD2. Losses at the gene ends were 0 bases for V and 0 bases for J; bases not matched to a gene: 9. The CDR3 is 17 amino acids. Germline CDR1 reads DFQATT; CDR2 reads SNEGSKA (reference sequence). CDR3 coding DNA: TGCAGTGCTAGAGAGACTAATAGCGGGAGATTCTCCTACGAGCAGTACTTC. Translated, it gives CSARETNSGRFSYEQYF.

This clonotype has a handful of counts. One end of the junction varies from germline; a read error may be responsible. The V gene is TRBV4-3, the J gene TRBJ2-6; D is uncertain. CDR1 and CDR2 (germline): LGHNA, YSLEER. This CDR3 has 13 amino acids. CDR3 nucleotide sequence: TGCGCCAGCAGCCAAGCATCAGCCAACGGCCTGACTTTC. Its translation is CASSQASANGLTF.

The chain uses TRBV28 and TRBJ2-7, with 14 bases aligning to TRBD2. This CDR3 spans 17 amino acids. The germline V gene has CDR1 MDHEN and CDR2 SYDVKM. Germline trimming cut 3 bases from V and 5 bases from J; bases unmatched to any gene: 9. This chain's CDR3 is CASSFSGTSGSFDEQYF. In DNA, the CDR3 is TGTGCCAGCAGTTTTTCCGGGACTAGCGGGAGCTTCGACGAGCAGTACTTC.

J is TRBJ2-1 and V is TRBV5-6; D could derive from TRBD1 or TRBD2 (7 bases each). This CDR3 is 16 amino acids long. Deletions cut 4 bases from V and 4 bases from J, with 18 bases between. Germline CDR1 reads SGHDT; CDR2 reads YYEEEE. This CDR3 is CASSQGGGSVYNEQFF. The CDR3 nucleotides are TGTGCCAGCAGCCAGGGGGGCGGGAGTGTGTACAATGAGCAGTTCTTC.

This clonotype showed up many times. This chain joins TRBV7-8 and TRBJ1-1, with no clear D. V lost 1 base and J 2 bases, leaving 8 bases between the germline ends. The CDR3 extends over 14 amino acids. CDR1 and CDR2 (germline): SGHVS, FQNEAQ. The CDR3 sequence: CASSLGPVNTEAFF. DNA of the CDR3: TGTGCCAGCAGCTTAGGTCCAGTCAACACTGAAGCTTTCTTT. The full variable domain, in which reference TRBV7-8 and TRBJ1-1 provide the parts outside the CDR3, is GAGVSQSPRYKVAKRGQDVALRCDPISGHVSLFWYQQALGQGPEFLTYFQNEAQLDKSGLPSDRFFAERPEGSVSTLKIQRTQQEDSAVYLCASSLGPVNTEAFFGQGTRLTVV.